These 17 T cell receptor beta chains were sequenced from one sample in a study of cytomegalovirus exposure and HLA in healthy donors. The table came from immunoSEQ multiplex PCR; TCRdb's copy has only in-frame clones and leaves some out. The table shows some 190,000 clones, with about 82% occurring only once. What was sequenced was PBMCs. The source is a woman aged 18-29 years in good health and CMV-seronegative.

CDR3 sequence (DNA): TGTGCCAGTAGTATGGGGCTCCTTGACATTCAGTACTTC. Translated, it gives CASSMGLLDIQYF. The chain employs TRBV19 and TRBJ2-4, with D perhaps matching TRBD1 (5 bases). This CDR3 comprises 13 residues. V dropped 3 bases and J dropped 8 bases, with 11 bases sitting between them. Germline-derived CDR1 and CDR2 are LNHDA and SQIVND (reference sequence).

This chain uses TRBV5-1 with TRBJ1-4, with D uncertain. Germline CDR1 is SGHRS and CDR2 is YFSETQ. The CDR3 sequence is 14 residues long. The V gene lost 0 bases and the J gene lost 4 bases, with 7 bases spanning the gap. CDR3 sequence: CASSLGQINEKLFF. The DNA of the CDR3 is TGCGCCAGCAGCTTGGGACAAATTAATGAAAAACTGTTTTTT.

A few counts support this clone. The V call is TRBV7-9, the J call TRBJ1-3; weak D call: TRBD1 (5 bases). The length of the CDR3 is 16 residues. Germline CDR1 is SEHNR and CDR2 is FQNEAQ (reference sequence). The ends were cut back, 1 base at V and 0 bases at J, with 10 bases in the middle. Here the CDR3 reads CASSLVSGGSGNTIYF. CDR3 in DNA: TGTGCCAGCAGCTTAGTGTCCGGGGGCTCTGGAAACACCATATATTTT.

The chain carries TRBV5-1 and TRBJ1-6; D not resolved. CDR1 is SGHRS, CDR2 YFSETQ, per germline. Trimming removed 0 bases from V and 5 bases from J, with 6 bases in between. This CDR3 region has 14 residues. This CDR3 is CASSLEADNSPLHF. CDR3 bases: TGCGCCAGCAGCTTGGAAGCCGATAATTCACCCCTCCACTTT. The full variable domain, with the rest looked up from reference TRBV5-1 and TRBJ1-6, is KAGVTQTPRYLIKTRGQQVTLSCSPISGHRSVSWYQQTPGQGLQFLFEYFSETQRNKGNFPGRFSGRQFSNSRSEMNVSTLELGDSALYLCASSLEADNSPLHFGNGTRLTVT.

This clone was found many times. The chain is built from TRBV29-1 and TRBJ1-4; tentatively, D is TRBD1 (5 bases). Germline CDR1 reads SQVTM; CDR2 reads ANQGSEA. The CDR3 is 13 residues long. Trimming cost V 7 bases and J 10 bases, with 19 bases left between them. In DNA form, the CDR3 reads TGCAGCGGATCCGATACCGTTCAGGGAAAACTGTTTTTT. Its translation: CSGSDTVQGKLFF.

The V call is TRBV19, the J call TRBJ2-1, with 8 bases that match TRBD2. There are 15 residues in the CDR3. V shed 3 bases and J 4 bases; nucleotides not matched to a gene: 5. CDR1 and CDR2 (germline): LNHDA, SQIVND (reference sequence). The CDR3 sequence is CASSIRGGIYNEQFF. The CDR3 DNA follows: TGTGCCAGTAGTATCCGGGGGGGCATTTACAATGAGCAGTTCTTC.

The count of this clone is one. The chain is built from TRBV5-1 and TRBJ2-3, with 7 bases identical to TRBD1. This CDR3 spans 14 amino acids. V lost 5 bases and J lost 3; bases outside the gene matches: 6. Germline V gene data show CDR1 as SGHRS and CDR2 as YFSETQ. The CDR3 DNA reads TGCGCCAGCAGTCCCCCCAGGGGGACAGATACGCAGTATTTT. It encodes CASSPPRGTDTQYF.

The V and J genes are TRBV18 and TRBJ1-4, with D perhaps matching TRBD1 (6 bases). The CDR3 sequence is 17 residues long. Germline V gene sequence: CDR1 KGHSH, CDR2 LQKENI. V lost 2 bases and J 4 bases, leaving 17 bases between the germline ends. CDR3 protein: CASSPNPPTGGNEKLFF. For the CDR3, the DNA is TGTGCCAGCTCACCAAACCCGCCGACAGGCGGTAATGAAAAACTGTTTTTT. Drawing the rest from reference TRBV18 and TRBJ1-4, the complete variable domain is NAGVMQNPRHLVRRRGQEARLRCSPMKGHSHVYWYRQLPEEGLKFMVYLQKENIIDESGMPKERFSAEFPKEGPSILRIQQVVRGDSAAYFCASSPNPPTGGNEKLFFGSGTQLSVL.

The V call is TRBV7-8, the J call TRBJ2-1, with a tentative D call TRBD2 (5 bases). The CDR3 consists of 16 residues. Trimming removed 5 bases at V and 0 bases at J, with 14 bases between. Germline V gene lookup returns CDR1 SGHVS and CDR2 FQNEAQ. In nucleotides, the CDR3 is TGTGCCAGCAGCCCCTTCGGGGTGGCCTCCTACAATGAGCAGTTCTTC. This translates into CASSPFGVASYNEQFF.

The V call is TRBV19, the J call TRBJ1-3; D remains unclear. Trimming left V 5 bases short and J 4 bases short, with 15 bases between. The germline V gene has CDR1 LNHDA and CDR2 SQIVND (reference sequence). CDR3 length: 15 residues. The DNA for the CDR3 is TGTGCCAGTAGTGCGATCGTACTGCGGGGAAACACCATATATTTT. Protein product: CASSAIVLRGNTIYF.

The CDR3 is CASSLTRGYEQYF. Written as DNA, the CDR3 is TGTGCCAGCAGCCTGACTAGAGGGTACGAGCAGTACTTC. V and J are TRBV6-5 and TRBJ2-7; a weak D match, TRBD2 (6 bases). The CDR3 is made up of 13 amino acids. Germline V gene sequence: CDR1 MNHEY, CDR2 SVGAGI. V was cut by 6 bases and J by 4 bases, with 13 bases left in between.

The chain joins TRBV6-1 to TRBJ2-7, with TRBD2 matching 10 bases. CDR3 length: 15 amino acids. The germline gives CDR1 MNHNS, CDR2 SASEGT. V was clipped by 6 bases and J by 4 bases; unmatched bases: 9. DNA of the CDR3: TGTGCCAGCAGACGAAATTTAGCGGGGGGTTACGAGCAGTACTTC. This translates into CASRRNLAGGYEQYF.

The gene calls are TRBV7-2 and TRBJ2-2, with 8 bases aligning to TRBD1. CDR3 length: 16 residues. Germline loops: CDR1 SGHTA, CDR2 FQGNSA. Trimming at V came to 5 bases and at J to 7 bases, leaving 12 bases not matched to a gene. CDR3: CASSPYTGGQGGELFF. CDR3 coding DNA: TGTGCCAGCAGCCCCTATACAGGGGGGCAAGGCGGGGAGCTGTTTTTT.

The chain employs TRBV6-5 and TRBJ1-2; D uncertain. Germline CDR1 MNHEY, CDR2 SVGAGI. V was trimmed by 0 bases and J by 1 base, leaving 9 bases between them. CDR3 length equals 15 residues. The CDR3 reads CASSYSSGFNYGYTF. For the CDR3, the DNA is TGTGCCAGCAGTTACTCGTCCGGGTTTAACTATGGCTACACCTTC.

The genes are TRBV6-4 and TRBJ2-2; 8 bases match TRBD2. V was clipped by 8 bases and J by 6 bases; unmatched bases: 8. CDR3 length equals 14 residues. Germline-derived CDR1 and CDR2 are MRHNA and SNTAGT. This CDR3 is CASRGGVRPGELFF. In nucleotides, the CDR3 is TGTGCCAGCCGGGGGGGGGTCCGCCCCGGGGAGCTGTTTTTT.

On this clone: Other nucleotide sequences in the sample specify the same CDR3. The CDR3 bases are TGTGCCAGCTCACCACCCACTAGCGGGAGGTCCTACAATGAGCAGTTCTTC. As protein: CASSPPTSGRSYNEQFF. The chain recombines TRBV18 with TRBJ2-1, with 12 bases that match TRBD2. Germline V gives CDR1 KGHSH, CDR2 LQKENI. The CDR3 spans 17 residues. The junction had 1 base not matched to a gene; V was cut back by 0 bases and J by 1 base.

The chain couples TRBV5-1 to TRBJ2-7, with D unresolved. Germline V gene sequence: CDR1 SGHRS, CDR2 YFSETQ. Trimming removed 5 bases at V and 12 bases at J, with 18 bases between. The CDR3 consists of 12 residues. The DNA for the CDR3 is TGCGCCAGCAGTCCTGACAATATTGACCCGTACTTC. This gives the protein CASSPDNIDPYF.